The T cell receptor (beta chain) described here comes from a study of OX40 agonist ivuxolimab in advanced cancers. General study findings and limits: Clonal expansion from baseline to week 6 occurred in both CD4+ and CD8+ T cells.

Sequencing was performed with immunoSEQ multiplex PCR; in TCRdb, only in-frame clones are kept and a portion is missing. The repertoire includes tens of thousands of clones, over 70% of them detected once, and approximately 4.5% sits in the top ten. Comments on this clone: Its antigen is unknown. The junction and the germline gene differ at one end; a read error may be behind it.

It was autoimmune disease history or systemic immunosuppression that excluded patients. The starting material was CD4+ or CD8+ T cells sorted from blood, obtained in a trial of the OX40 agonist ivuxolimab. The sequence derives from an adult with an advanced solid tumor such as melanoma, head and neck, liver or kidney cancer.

This chain's CDR3 is CASSQVGSGHNEQFF. CDR3 nucleotides: TGCGCCAGCAGCCAAGTGGGTAGCGGGCACAATGAGCAGTTCTTC. The rearrangement joins TRBV5-4 to TRBJ2-1; 7 nucleotides align to TRBD2. The germline V gene has CDR1 SGHNT and CDR2 YYREEE (reference sequence). The CDR3 loop spans 15 amino acids.